The source of this T cell receptor beta chain is a study of blood T cell repertoires in COVID-19. Looking at the study overall: Acute-phase and convalescent COVID-19 samples originated in the United States, Italy and Spain. In each case, the material was cDNA or gDNA derived from T cells, B-cell-depleted T cells, or PBMCs.

Original analysis: Reference gene primer amplification gave nucleated cell count estimates. Clones were read by immunoSEQ multiplex PCR, and TCRdb kept only the in-frame ones, dropping some. The V and J calls and clone size come from that table; D and trimming were worked out from the DNA. Here the sample spans 150,000 to 200,000 clones, about 85% being singletons. V dropped 3 bases and J dropped 1 base, with 12 bases sitting between them. Germline assignment: CDR1 MNHEY and CDR2 SVGEGT. This CDR3 has 15 residues. This receptor was identified in a man in his 70s who had recovered from COVID-19. The sequenced material came from peripheral blood. The chain links TRBV6-2 or TRBV6-3 to TRBJ1-1, with TRBD1 as a possible D gene (6 bases). This CDR3 is CASSYSGTWNTEAFF. CDR3 sequence (DNA): TGTGCCAGCAGTTATAGCGGGACATGGAACACTGAAGCTTTCTTT.